These 5 T cell receptor beta chains were sequenced from one sample in a study of cytomegalovirus exposure and HLA in healthy donors. In the PCR, 60 Vbeta and 13 Jbeta primers were used. The method was immunoSEQ multiplex PCR; TCRdb's version includes in-frame clones alone and lacks a portion of them. The data contain 85,000 to 130,000 clones, roughly 80% of them singletons. Source material: PBMCs. These receptors were taken from a man aged 40-49 years in good health and CMV-seronegative.

The chain carries TRBV6-4 and TRBJ1-5, with 8 bases lining up with TRBD1. Trimming removed 6 bases from V and 0 bases from J; junction bases left unmatched: 4. The CDR3 runs 15 residues. CDR1 is MRHNA, CDR2 SNTAGT, per germline. The CDR3 loop reads CASSLTGDSNQPQHF. DNA for the CDR3: TGTGCCAGCAGCCTGACAGGGGATAGCAATCAGCCCCAGCATTTT.

The chain links TRBV10-3 to TRBJ1-6; TRBD1 aligns across 9 bases. CDR1 ENHRY and CDR2 SYGVKD come from the germline V gene. Trimming removed 6 bases from V and 9 bases from J; junction bases left unmatched: 3. There are 13 residues in the CDR3. CDR3 loop: CAIRGQGSSPLHF. CDR3 coding DNA: TGTGCCATCAGAGGACAGGGGAGTTCACCCCTCCACTTT.

In this sample, this clone turned up a few times. The chain couples TRBV7-7 to TRBJ2-1, with D possibly TRBD2 on 6 matching bases. Germline V gene data show CDR1 as SSHAT and CDR2 as FNYEAQ (reference sequence). Between the trimmed V and J ends, which lost 5 bases and 1 base, there was a span of 12 bases. This CDR3 is built from 15 residues. The CDR3 reads CASSPSGQSYNEQFF. CDR3 nucleotides: TGTGCCAGCAGCCCAAGCGGGCAATCCTACAATGAGCAGTTCTTC.

This chain joins TRBV12-5 and TRBJ2-7; maybe TRBD2 (6 bases). The CDR3 contains 14 residues. The V and J ends lost 1 base and 3 bases respectively, with 10 bases between them. Germline CDR1 LGHNT, CDR2 FRNRAP. CDR3 DNA sequence: TGTGCTAGTGGTTTGGCTGCCGGGGGCTACGAGCAGTACTTC. Its translation: CASGLAAGGYEQYF.

The chain links TRBV2 to TRBJ2-7, with TRBD1 identical over 9 bases. The CDR3 totals 17 residues. The germline gives CDR1 SNHLY, CDR2 FYNNEI. The trim removed 5 bases at V and 2 bases at J, leaving 13 bases unmatched. The CDR3 bases are TGTGCCAGCAGTTACACTTCCCCCGGGACAGGGCCCTACGAGCAGTACTTC. Protein product: CASSYTSPGTGPYEQYF.